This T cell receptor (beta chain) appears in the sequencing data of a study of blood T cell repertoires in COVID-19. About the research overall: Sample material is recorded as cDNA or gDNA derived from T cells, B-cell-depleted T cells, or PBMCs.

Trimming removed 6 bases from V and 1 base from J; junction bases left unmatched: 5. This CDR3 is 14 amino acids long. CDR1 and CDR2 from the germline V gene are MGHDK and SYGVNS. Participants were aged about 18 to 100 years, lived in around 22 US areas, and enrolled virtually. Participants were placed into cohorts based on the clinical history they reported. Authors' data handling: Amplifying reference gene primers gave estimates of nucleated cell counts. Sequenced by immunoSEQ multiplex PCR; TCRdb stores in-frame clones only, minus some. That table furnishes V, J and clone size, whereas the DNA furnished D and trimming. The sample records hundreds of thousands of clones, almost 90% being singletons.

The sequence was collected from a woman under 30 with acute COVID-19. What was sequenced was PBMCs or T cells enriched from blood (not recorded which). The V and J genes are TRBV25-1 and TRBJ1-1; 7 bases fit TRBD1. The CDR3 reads CASRANRGNTEAFF. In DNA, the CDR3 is TGTGCCAGCAGAGCAAACAGGGGGAACACTGAAGCTTTCTTT. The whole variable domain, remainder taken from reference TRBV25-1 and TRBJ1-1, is EADIYQTPRYLVIGTGKKITLECSQTMGHDKMYWYQQDPGMELHLIHYSYGVNSTEKGDLSSESTVSRIRTEHFPLTLESARPSHTSQYLCASRANRGNTEAFFGQGTRLTVV.